This paragraph covers one TCR beta chain sequence. The data are from a study of T cells in Graves' hyperthyroidism and ophthalmopathy. Study background: Specimen type is peripheral blood, collected at initial diagnosis prior to any treatment.

V lost 3 bases and J lost 2; bases outside the gene matches: 9. CDR1 is SGHRS, CDR2 YFSETQ, per germline. The CDR3 extends over 16 amino acids. RNA transcripts yielded amplified TCR beta CDR3 regions. First-round RT-PCR of the TCR CDR3 relied on the HTBI primer set. MiXCR, run by TCRdb on the multiplex PCR reads, gives a single entry per CDR3 protein. The table lists 350,000 to 400,000 distinct CDR3 sequences, about 16% of them singletons, with around a third in the top ten. Sequencing was carried out using blood. The chain has TRBV5-1 and TRBJ2-3; 7 nucleotides line up with TRBD1. This TCR was sampled from a woman in her 30s with Graves' hyperthyroidism. The CDR3 loop is CASSSKGGADTDTQYF. The CDR3 region has the DNA TGCGCCAGCAGCTCGAAAGGGGGCGCGGACACAGATACGCAGTATTTT.